What follows describes a single T cell receptor beta chain. Antigen: not known. The final CDR3 position lacks the conserved phenylalanine or tryptophan, pointing to a likely read error. Generation of bulk TCR libraries relied on previously described methods and listed TCR primers. TCRdb itself ran the PCR reads through MiXCR, one entry per CDR3 protein. The sample includes nearly 55,000 distinct CDR3 sequences, just over 35% of them seen just once. This CDR3 contains 15 residues. Germline V lookup: CDR1 SGHAT, CDR2 FQNNGV. This entry comes from a study of molecular identifiers for immune sequencing clone quantification. Findings and caveats of the study: One cell's worth of spiked Jurkat TCR RNA was reportedly detectable among 900,000 to 1,000,000 naive cells. Over 98% of effector molecules, but under 1% in naive cells, were held by clones with more than 20 RNA copies.

This clonotype was sampled from a human donor in good health. Some libraries in this study had Jurkat cell RNA spiked in. The sample taken for sequencing was naive CD8+ T cells from blood, with Jurkat cell RNA spiked in. Described subset: FACS-sorted CD8+CD4-CCR7+CD45RA+ naive T cells. The rearrangement joins TRBV11-2 to TRBJ2-5, with 12 bases fitting TRBD2. CDR3 in DNA: TGTGCCAGCAGCTTAGGACTAGCGGGAGTAGAGCCCCAGTACATC. Residues: CASSLGLAGVEPQYI.